The TCR beta chain under discussion was sequenced for a study of T cells in Graves' hyperthyroidism and ophthalmopathy. Stable Graves' hyperthyroidism meant no ophthalmopathy progression within 18 months. The CDR3 is 12 amino acids. After removal of 7 bases from V and 11 bases from J, the junction contained 6 bases not matched to a gene. In germline, CDR1 is SEHNR, CDR2 FQNEAQ (reference sequence). From RNA transcripts, TCR beta CDR3 regions were amplified. The HTBI primer set served for first-round RT-PCR of the TCR CDR3. One entry per CDR3 protein, called by TCRdb with MiXCR from the multiplex PCR reads. This sample has about 200,000 distinct CDR3 sequences; around 19% occur once, and the top ten carry roughly 44%.

The chain couples TRBV7-9 to TRBJ1-3; 9 bases are a match to TRBD1. The specimen sequenced was blood. The sequence derives from a man aged 40-55 years with Graves' hyperthyroidism. The CDR3 region is CASTKRQGAIYF. In DNA, the CDR3 is TGTGCCAGCACCAAAAGACAGGGGGCCATATATTTT.